These T cell receptor beta chains were read from a single sample in a study of blood T cell repertoires in COVID-19. The table came from immunoSEQ multiplex PCR; TCRdb's copy has only in-frame clones and leaves some out. The sample consists of around 68,000 clones, about 80% of them appearing once. Sequencing was performed on peripheral blood. These receptors were collected from a man aged 80 or over with active COVID-19. The CDR3 runs from the conserved cysteine through the conserved F or W. The D gene is left open where the match is weak. The listing skips clone size in some rows; elsewhere it reads once, few, many or a size class.

size	V	J	D	length	DNA	CDR3
-	TRBV29-1	TRBJ2-1	TRBD1	15	TGCAGCGTGGCCCCGACGACAGGGTATAGCAATGAGCAGTTCTTC	CSVAPTTGYSNEQFF
-	TRBV5-4	TRBJ1-6	TRBD1	15	TGTGCCAGCAGCGGGTCCGGGACAGTAAAATCACCCCTCCACTTT	CASSGSGTVKSPLHF
-	TRBV5-1	TRBJ1-2	-	13	TGCGCCAGCAGCCAAAGTTCGACGGGGGGCTACACCTTC	CASSQSSTGGYTF
-	TRBV11-3	TRBJ2-3	TRBD2	18	TGTGCCAGCAGCTTAGGACTAGCGGGGGGGCCGAGCACAGATACGCAGTATTTT	CASSLGLAGGPSTDTQYF
-	TRBV5-6	TRBJ2-7	-	17	TGTGCCAGCAGCTTGGCTCTGTGGCAGGGGATATGGTACGAGCAGTACTTC	CASSLALWQGIWYEQYF
-	TRBV7-2	TRBJ2-3	TRBD2	15	TGTGCCAGCAGCTTAGCTGGGACTAGCCTCAGTACGCAGTATTTT	CASSLAGTSLSTQYF
-	TRBV7-9	TRBJ2-1	TRBD2	14	TGTGCCAGCAGCGAAAGCGGGACCCACAATGAGCAGTTCTTC	CASSESGTHNEQFF
-	TRBV4-2	TRBJ2-1	-	15	TGTGCCAGCAGCCAAGAAAGGGCAAAAAGCGGTGAGCAGTTCTTC	CASSQERAKSGEQFF
few	TRBV5-1	TRBJ2-7	TRBD1	14	TGCGCCAGCAGCTCAAGGACAGGGGTGGACGAGCAGTACTTC	CASSSRTGVDEQYF
-	TRBV29-1	TRBJ2-6	-	14	TGCAGCGTTGAATCAGACTCTGGGGCCAACGTCCTGACTTTC	CSVESDSGANVLTF
-	TRBV6-5	TRBJ2-2	TRBD1	15	TGTGCCAGCAGGACAGGGGGCAGGTACACCGGGGAGCTGTTTTTT	CASRTGGRYTGELFF
-	TRBV7-3	TRBJ2-5	TRBD2	15	TGTGCCAGCAGCCTCAGAGCGGGAGTTAGGGAGACCCAGTACTTC	CASSLRAGVRETQYF
-	TRBV7-2	TRBJ2-7	-	15	TGTGCCAGCAGCCCGTTTGACCCCACACAGTCGAAACCGTACTTC	CASSPFDPTQSKPYF
-	TRBV18	TRBJ1-1	TRBD1	14	TGTGCCAGCTCTCGACAGGGCGCAACCGGTGGAGCTTTCTTT	CASSRQGATGGAFF
-	TRBV7-3	TRBJ2-1	-	15	TGTGCCAGCAGCTTTCAAAACTCTGGGAGCGGGGAGCAGTTCTTC	CASSFQNSGSGEQFF
-	TRBV21-1	TRBJ2-7	-	12	TGTGCCAGCAGCTGGAGCCTGGGCGAGCAGTACTTC	CASSWSLGEQYF
once	TRBV21-1	TRBJ2-3	-	15	TGTGCCAGTTTTGCCCCGGGCGGGGGGGAGGATACGCAGTATTTT	CASFAPGGGEDTQYF
few	TRBV28	TRBJ2-5	TRBD1	17	TGTGCCAGCAGTTTATCGGCAGGGGGCCTATTCCAAGAGACCCAGTACTTC	CASSLSAGGLFQETQYF
-	TRBV24-1	TRBJ2-1	TRBD2	17	TGTGCCACCAGTGATCCGGGACTAGCGAACACCTACAATGAGCAGTTCTTC	CATSDPGLANTYNEQFF
-	TRBV6-5	TRBJ1-3	-	15	TGTGCCAGCAGCCCCAGGTCGCGTCGTGGAAACACCATATATTTT	CASSPRSRRGNTIYF
-	TRBV15	TRBJ2-3	-	16	TGTGCCACCAGCAGAGATTCGGCGGGAAGCCCAGATACGCAGTATTTT	CATSRDSAGSPDTQYF
-	TRBV9	TRBJ1-3	TRBD1	16	TGTGCCAGCAGCGTAGCTGGACAGGCCTCTGGAAACACCATATATTTT	CASSVAGQASGNTIYF
-	TRBV6-5	TRBJ1-5	-	14	TGTGCCAGCTCACGACAGATGACGGAACAGCCCCAGCATTTT	CASSRQMTEQPQHF
-	TRBV7-9	TRBJ2-7	TRBD2	14	TGTGCCAGCAGCTTAGTAGGCGGGAGCTACGAGCAGTACTTC	CASSLVGGSYEQYF
-	TRBV10-3	TRBJ2-7	TRBD1	15	TGTGCCATCAGTGGTGGGACAGTGTCCTCCTACGAGCAGTACTTC	CAISGGTVSSYEQYF
-	TRBV6-2/TRBV6-3	TRBJ2-7	TRBD2	15	TGTGCCAGCAGTTACGGGACTAGCGGGAGTTACGAGCAGTACTTC	CASSYGTSGSYEQYF
many	TRBV3-1/TRBV3-2	TRBJ2-1	TRBD1	15	TGTGCCAGCAGCCAACCCAGGACAGGGTGGAATGAGCAGTTCTTC	CASSQPRTGWNEQFF
few	TRBV6-1	TRBJ1-3	TRBD1	14	TGTGCCAGCAGTGAAGACAGGGGCGGAAACACCATATATTTT	CASSEDRGGNTIYF
-	TRBV14	TRBJ1-6	-	15	TGTGCCAGCAGCCCCGGACAGTTACGCAATTCACCCCTCCACTTT	CASSPGQLRNSPLHF